This TCR beta chain was identified in a study of technical replicates of blood from several donors. Repertoires were generated with immunoSEQ multiplex PCR, while TCRdb's copy carries only in-frame clones and drops some. The data show about 88,000 clones, less than 95% seen once. Germline loops: CDR1 MDHEN, CDR2 SYDVKM. The germline V and J ends were trimmed by 7 bases and 1 base, with 13 bases remaining between them. This CDR3 has 14 residues. The sequence was collected from a human donor in good health. This sequence joins TRBV28 and TRBJ1-2, with D perhaps matching TRBD1 (5 bases). Material for sequencing was T cells isolated from PBMCs. As DNA, the CDR3 is TGTGCCAGCACCACAGGTTCCTATAACTATGGCTACACCTTC. The encoded protein is CASTTGSYNYGYTF.